This T cell receptor (beta chain) derives from a study of radiation and T cells in renal cell carcinoma. The time point denotes: blood 4 weeks post-SBRT, at nephrectomy. Treatment reported: 15 Gy SBRT to primary tumor, nephrectomy 4 weeks later. Measured with immunoSEQ multiplex PCR; TCRdb has only the in-frame clones, and not every one. This sample has around 170,000 clones, with 88% found just once. Germline V lookup: CDR1 LNHNV, CDR2 YYDKDF (reference sequence). The length of the CDR3 is 15 residues. V was clipped by 0 bases and J by 6 bases, with 15 bases between them. The TCR sequence derives from a woman in her forties or fifties with renal cell carcinoma. Sample: blood, taken from a patient whose treatment included radiotherapy and nephrectomy. The rearrangement links TRBV15 to TRBJ2-7; perhaps TRBD1 as D (6 bases). CDR3 in DNA: TGTGCCACCAGCAGAGATAGAGGGGGTTTAGGCGAGCAGTACTTC. Protein: CATSRDRGGLGEQYF.